The clone carrying this T cell receptor (beta chain) appeared a few times. Its target is unknown. Analysis of PBMCs was direct, with no culture step. The sample is drawn from a study of neoadjuvant anti-PD-1 for oral cavity cancer. Regarding the study as a whole: Post-nivolumab, blood T cell clonality was significantly elevated in non-responders.

Method: immunoSEQ multiplex PCR; TCRdb's copy keeps in-frame clones and lacks some. The table has roughly 13,000 clones, about 70% seen once. This clonotype was obtained from a person between 40 and 85 years old with oral cavity squamous cell carcinoma. The sequencing used PBMCs, collected before nivolumab (anti-PD-1) treatment.

This CDR3 is CASSYPGAGETQYF. For the CDR3, the DNA is TGTGCCAGCAGTTACCCGGGGGCGGGGGAGACCCAGTACTTC. The rearrangement uses TRBV6-5 and TRBJ2-5, with D perhaps assigned TRBD1 or TRBD2 (6 bases each). V lost 2 bases, J lost 5 bases, and 12 bases lay in between. Looked up from germline, CDR1 is MNHEY and CDR2 is SVGAGI. The CDR3 loop spans 14 amino acids.